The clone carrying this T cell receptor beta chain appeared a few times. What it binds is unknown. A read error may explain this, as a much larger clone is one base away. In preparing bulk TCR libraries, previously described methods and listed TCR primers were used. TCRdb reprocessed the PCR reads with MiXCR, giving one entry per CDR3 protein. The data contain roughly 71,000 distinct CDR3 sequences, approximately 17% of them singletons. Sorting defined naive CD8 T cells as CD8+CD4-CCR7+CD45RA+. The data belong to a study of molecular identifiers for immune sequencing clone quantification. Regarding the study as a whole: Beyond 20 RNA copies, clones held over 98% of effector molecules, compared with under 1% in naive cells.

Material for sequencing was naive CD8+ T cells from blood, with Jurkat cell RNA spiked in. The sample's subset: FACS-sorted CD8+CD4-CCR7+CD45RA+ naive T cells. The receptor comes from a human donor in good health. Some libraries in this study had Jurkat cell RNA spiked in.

The CDR3 DNA reads TGTGCCACCAGTCCCTCCGGGAGCAATCAGCCCCAGCATTTT. Its protein is CATSPSGSNQPQHF. V and J are TRBV24-1 and TRBJ1-5, with unresolved D. Between the trimmed V and J ends, which lost 6 bases and 1 base, there was a span of 9 bases. The CDR3 spans 14 residues. CDR1 and CDR2 (germline): KGHDR, SFDVKD.